This T cell receptor (beta chain) is drawn from a study of blood T cell repertoires in COVID-19. Trimming took 1 base from V and 2 from J, leaving 12 bases between them. Germline CDR1 and CDR2: SGHTS and YDEGEE. The CDR3 loop spans 15 amino acids. The assay was immunoSEQ multiplex PCR, and TCRdb's table has in-frame clones only and misses some. This sample yields approximately 270,000 clones, of which roughly nine tenths are seen a single time; 0.95% to 1.5% belongs to the top ten. The clonotype originates from a human donor in a cohort exposed to, infected with or recovered from COVID-19 (not recorded which). The donor label of this sample is uncertain. The chain uses TRBV5-8 and TRBJ1-1, with D unresolved. The material sequenced was PBMCs or T cells enriched from blood (not recorded which). CDR3 residues: CASSLSVTPNTEAFF. The CDR3 DNA reads as TGTGCCAGCAGCTTGTCCGTGACACCAAACACTGAAGCTTTCTTT.